This T cell receptor (beta chain) stems from a study of response to subunit inactivated influenza vaccine (dated by TCRdb to about 2018). Turning to the overall study: Deep quantitative profiling of the T cell receptor repertoire was used in the study to follow responses to a trivalent subunit inactivated influenza vaccine.

Points the paper makes about the study in general: It was suggested by the authors that each seasonal influenza vaccination may recruit only a limited number of new T cells.

This clonotype was seen ten or more times. Its antigen remains undetermined. Qualities for individual bases were not recorded, and no much larger clone is one base off. Its CDR3 holds 15 amino acids, cysteine through phenylalanine. Kept here is only the CDR3 DNA, which spans 45 bases and is read in frame from base 1. Deletion took 6 bases off V and 0 bases off J, with a span of 15 bases between the germline ends. From a lookup of the germline V gene, CDR1 and CDR2 are SGHTA and FQGNSA. The library was prepared using RT-PCR. The reads were generated on an Illumina HiSeq 2500. TCRdb redid the processing of the public reads, applying fastp at Q25 and MiXCR, and retained in-frame beta chains. Identical CDR3 proteins give one entry, which carries the most common genes and DNA. Counted in this sample were approximately 730,000 distinct CDR3 sequences; approximately 14% of them appeared once. The biggest ten clones account for approximately 6.5% of the sample.

The chain joins TRBV7-2 to TRBJ2-7, with the D segment identity uncertain. This TCR was sampled from a man aged 50 or older who received an inactivated influenza vaccine. Donor details come from another sample of the same person, matched by shared clones. The sequences come from PBMCs from blood, collected 14 to 15 days before vaccination. The CDR3 in this case is CASRRRHLSSYEQYF. DNA sequence: TGTGCCAGCAGACGCAGACATTTGAGCTCCTACGAGCAGTACTTC.